These T cell receptor beta chains were read from a single sample in a study of CD8+ T cells in alopecia areata. The method was immunoSEQ multiplex PCR; TCRdb's version includes in-frame clones alone and lacks a portion of them. The data contain 200,000 to 250,000 clones, roughly two fifths of them singletons. Sequencing was performed on CD4+ T cells sorted from blood, taken between weeks 30 and 35, from a patient treated with tofacitinib. The receptors originated from a human donor with alopecia areata. The CDR3 runs from the conserved cysteine through the conserved F or W. D genes are given only for firm matches. Size tells how often a clone was seen (once, few, many) or the class of an expanded clone, and some rows leave it out.

j_call clone_size d_call v_call cdr3_aa cdr3_nt
TRBJ2-1 - TRBD1 TRBV5-1 CASSRQGQGDDEQFF TGCGCCAGCAGCAGACAGGGACAGGGGGACGATGAGCAGTTCTTC
TRBJ1-1 - TRBD1 TRBV6-6 CASSPRTGQANTEAFF TGTGCCAGCAGTCCCCGGACAGGGCAGGCGAACACTGAAGCTTTCTTT
TRBJ2-3 - - TRBV5-1 CASLQGGATDTQYF TGCGCCAGCCTGCAGGGGGGGGCAACAGATACGCAGTATTTT
TRBJ1-1 few - TRBV5-1 CASSSASLNTEAFF TGCGCCAGCAGCTCGGCCAGCCTTAACACTGAAGCTTTCTTT
TRBJ1-5 - - TRBV9 CASSVGPGEPYQPQHF TGTGCCAGCAGCGTAGGTCCTGGGGAGCCCTATCAGCCCCAGCATTTT
TRBJ1-1 - - TRBV5-1 CASSLGVEAFF TGCGCCAGCAGCTTGGGTGTTGAAGCTTTCTTT
TRBJ2-1 - TRBD2 TRBV7-6 CASSLGGGELSYNEQFF TGTGCCAGCAGCTTGGGTGGGGGGGAGCTTTCCTACAATGAGCAGTTCTTC
TRBJ2-6 few TRBD1 TRBV19 CASRRTGGTTGANVLTF TGTGCCAGTAGGAGGACAGGGGGCACCACTGGGGCCAACGTCCTGACTTTC
TRBJ2-2 few - TRBV5-4 CASSLEVGTGELFF TGTGCCAGCAGCTTGGAGGTCGGCACCGGGGAGCTGTTTTTT
TRBJ2-3 - TRBD2 TRBV7-9 CASSSPGLAGGSTDTQYF TGTGCCAGCAGCTCCCCGGGACTAGCGGGAGGTAGCACAGATACGCAGTATTTT
TRBJ1-2 few TRBD1 TRBV18 CASSEIQGRHYGYTF TGTGCCAGCTCAGAAATACAGGGGCGGCACTATGGCTACACCTTC
TRBJ2-7 once - TRBV6-6 CASSESNYEQYF TGTGCCAGCAGTGAGTCAAACTACGAGCAGTACTTC
TRBJ2-7 few TRBD1 TRBV11-1 CASSPGQVTYEQYF TGTGCCAGCAGCCCCGGACAGGTTACCTACGAGCAGTACTTC
TRBJ2-5 few TRBD2 TRBV7-8 CASSLGTNQETQYF TGTGCCAGCAGCCTGGGGACTAATCAAGAGACCCAGTACTTC
TRBJ1-1 - - TRBV5-6 CASSATGPHTEAFF TGTGCCAGCAGCGCGACAGGTCCCCACACTGAAGCTTTCTTT
TRBJ2-1 - - TRBV28 CASSLYGASRKNEQFF TGTGCCAGCAGTTTATATGGGGCTAGTCGGAAGAATGAGCAGTTCTTC
TRBJ2-5 - TRBD2 TRBV5-6 CASSHWTSGSLLETQYF TGTGCCAGCAGCCATTGGACTAGCGGGAGTTTGCTAGAGACCCAGTACTTC
TRBJ2-7 many - TRBV4-1 CASSQETGREQYF TGCGCCAGCAGCCAAGAGACGGGGCGCGAGCAGTACTTC
TRBJ1-2 - - TRBV7-9 CASSSLGGEANYGYTF TGTGCCAGCAGCTCACTGGGCGGGGAAGCTAACTATGGCTACACCTTC
TRBJ2-3 - TRBD2 TRBV5-1 CASSPGRGGADTQYF TGCGCCAGCAGCCCCGGGAGGGGAGGGGCAGATACGCAGTATTTT
TRBJ2-7 few TRBD1 TRBV25-1 CACRDRDYEQYF TGTGCCTGCCGGGACAGGGACTACGAGCAGTACTTC
TRBJ2-7 - TRBD1 TRBV29-1 CSGRTGYEQYF TGCAGCGGCCGGACAGGCTACGAGCAGTACTTC
TRBJ2-2 many TRBD1 TRBV10-3 CAISEGTGVNTGELFF TGTGCCATCAGTGAGGGGACAGGCGTGAACACCGGGGAGCTGTTTTTT
TRBJ2-7 once - TRBV27 CASSLEGGSSYEQYF TGTGCCAGCAGTTTAGAGGGCGGAAGCTCCTACGAGCAGTACTTC
TRBJ1-1 - - TRBV30 CAHSPLGSDAFF TGTGCCCACTCCCCCCTTGGAAGTGACGCTTTCTTT
TRBJ2-7 - - TRBV7-2 CASSLASDSYYEQYF TGTGCCAGCAGCTTAGCTTCGGACAGCTACTACGAGCAGTACTTC
TRBJ2-2 few TRBD1 TRBV7-9 CAPFGGQGRTGELFF TGTGCTCCCTTTGGGGGACAGGGAAGGACCGGGGAGCTGTTTTTT
TRBJ1-1 few - TRBV11-2 CASSLGQHLGAFF TGTGCCAGCAGCTTAGGACAGCACCTTGGGGCTTTCTTT
TRBJ2-1 few - TRBV29-1 CSTLRAVNYNEQFF TGCAGCACCCTAAGGGCAGTAAACTACAATGAGCAGTTCTTC
TRBJ2-7 - TRBD1 TRBV18 CASSPLRTGGSHEQYF TGTGCCAGCTCACCCCTCCGGACAGGGGGCTCACACGAGCAGTACTTC
TRBJ2-1 - - TRBV30 CAWSLMLANEQFF TGTGCCTGGAGCCTTATGCTAGCGAATGAGCAGTTCTTC
TRBJ1-4 few TRBD1 TRBV13 CASSLSGTATNEKLFF TGTGCCAGCAGCTTAAGCGGGACAGCAACTAATGAAAAACTGTTTTTT
TRBJ2-1 - - TRBV5-1 CASSLAGSSYNEQFF TGCGCCAGCAGCTTGGCCGGGTCTTCCTACAATGAGCAGTTCTTC
TRBJ2-7 - - TRBV11-2 CASSLDVRLTF TGTGCCAGCAGCTTAGATGTTCGGTTAACCTTC
TRBJ2-4 - - TRBV7-2 CASSPQDPVAKNIQYF TGTGCCAGCAGCCCACAGGACCCCGTAGCCAAAAACATTCAGTACTTC
TRBJ2-7 few - TRBV2 CASSGQSYEQYF TGTGCCAGCAGTGGACAGTCCTACGAGCAGTACTTC